Listed below are T cell receptor beta chains from one sample, sequenced in a study of shared clonotypes between healthy human individuals. Sequencing used immunoSEQ multiplex PCR; TCRdb keeps in-frame clones, though not all of them. The sample consists of over 2 million clones, 92% of them appearing once. The material sequenced was naive CD4+ T cells from PBMCs. The receptors stem from a man aged 18-30 years in good health. Some clones in this sample may be carry-over from other donors' samples. Both conserved end residues are part of each CDR3. The D gene is left open where the match is weak. Part of the rows lack a size; the others show once, few, many or a class for expanded clones.

>-|TRBJ2-7|TRBV27|TRBD1
CASSSSPRTGSYEQYF
TGTGCCAGCAGCTCTTCGCCCCGGACAGGCTCCTACGAGCAGTACTTC
>-|TRBJ2-1|TRBV5-1|-
CASSLDSRGGNEQFF
TGCGCCAGCAGCTTGGACAGCAGAGGGGGAAATGAGCAGTTCTTC
>-|TRBJ2-3|TRBV7-2|-
CASSLNLRGTDTQYF
TGTGCCAGCAGCTTAAATTTGCGAGGAACAGATACGCAGTATTTT
>-|TRBJ1-5|TRBV30|-
CAWSVLGRNQPQHF
TGTGCCTGGAGTGTACTGGGGCGCAATCAGCCCCAGCATTTT
>-|TRBJ2-5|TRBV7-6|TRBD2
CASSSFGTSGRETQYF
TGTGCCAGCAGTTCGTTTGGGACTAGCGGGAGAGAGACCCAGTACTTC
>-|TRBJ1-4|TRBV27|-
CASSSGDIWEKLFF
TGTGCCAGCAGTTCAGGGGACATCTGGGAAAAACTGTTTTTT
>once|TRBJ1-4|TRBV4-1|-
CASSPRDTREKLFF
TGCGCCAGCAGCCCTAGGGACACACGTGAAAAACTGTTTTTT
>-|TRBJ2-5|TRBV5-4|TRBD1
CASSLDRGRETQYF
TGTGCCAGCAGCTTGGACAGGGGACGGGAGACCCAGTACTTC
>-|TRBJ2-1|TRBV27|-
CASWGAQGKLVNEQFF
TGTGCCAGCTGGGGGGCTCAGGGGAAGCTAGTGAATGAGCAGTTCTTC
>-|TRBJ1-1|TRBV19|TRBD1
CASRLEGGAAGNTEAFF
TGTGCCAGTAGGCTTGAAGGGGGCGCGGCTGGGAACACTGAAGCTTTCTTT
>once|TRBJ2-7|TRBV30|TRBD1
CAWMGQRSSYEQYF
TGTGCCTGGATGGGACAGCGGAGCTCCTACGAGCAGTACTTC
>-|TRBJ2-7|TRBV7-9|-
CASSVQAGGAYEQYF
TGTGCCAGCAGCGTACAAGCGGGTGGGGCCTACGAGCAGTACTTC
>once|TRBJ2-2|TRBV28|TRBD1
CASSRGQGRVTGELFF
TGTGCCAGCAGCCGTGGACAGGGTCGAGTCACCGGGGAGCTGTTTTTT
>-|TRBJ2-5|TRBV27|TRBD2
CASSLSLSYGRETQYF
TGTGCCAGCAGTTTATCCCTTTCTTACGGGAGGGAGACCCAGTACTTC
>-|TRBJ2-1|TRBV5-1|TRBD2
CASSLLNSGRADEQFF
TGCGCCAGCAGCTTGTTGAACAGCGGGAGGGCCGATGAGCAGTTCTTC
>once|TRBJ2-1|TRBV10-2|-
CASSDLKRSTLYNEQFF
TGCGCCAGCAGTGACCTAAAGCGGAGCACACTTTACAATGAGCAGTTCTTC
>-|TRBJ2-5|TRBV9|TRBD1
CASSRSFGTAEETQYF
TGTGCCAGCAGCCGCAGCTTCGGGACAGCTGAAGAGACCCAGTACTTC
>-|TRBJ2-7|TRBV27|TRBD2
CASSLQRGGEQYF
TGTGCCAGCAGTTTACAACGGGGGGGCGAGCAGTACTTC
>-|TRBJ2-5|TRBV28|TRBD1
CASSLLGQGEGETQYF
TGTGCCAGCAGCCTTCTTGGACAGGGCGAGGGAGAGACCCAGTACTTC
>-|TRBJ1-6|TRBV27|-
CASSKSGRLMDVAYNSPLHF
TGTGCCAGCAGTAAATCCGGAAGATTGATGGATGTGGCCTATAATTCACCCCTCCACTTT
>-|TRBJ2-7|TRBV9|-
CASSQAPRFSYEQYF
TGTGCCAGCAGCCAAGCTCCCCGATTTTCCTACGAGCAGTACTTC
>-|TRBJ2-1|TRBV6-6|TRBD1
CAALGDRGNEQFF
TGTGCCGCCCTAGGGGACAGGGGGAATGAGCAGTTCTTC
>few|TRBJ1-5|TRBV7-2|TRBD1
CASSLVDRGYQPQHF
TGTGCCAGCAGCTTAGTGGACAGGGGTTATCAGCCCCAGCATTTT
>once|TRBJ2-1|TRBV7-9|-
CASSHTNPGGGNPYNEQFF
TGTGCCAGCAGCCATACCAACCCGGGGGGCGGAAATCCCTACAATGAGCAGTTCTTC
>-|TRBJ2-7|TRBV2|TRBD2
CASSRLAWGYEQYF
TGTGCCAGCAGTAGACTAGCGTGGGGCTACGAGCAGTACTTC
>-|TRBJ2-1|TRBV27|TRBD1
CASSPGTGSWNEQFF
TGTGCCAGCAGTCCAGGGACAGGGAGTTGGAATGAGCAGTTCTTC
>once|TRBJ1-4|TRBV7-9|TRBD1
CASRTRTGTDEKLFF
TGTGCCAGCAGGACCCGGACAGGGACGGATGAAAAACTGTTTTTT
>-|TRBJ1-2|TRBV7-2|-
CASSSPDRANYGYTF
TGTGCCAGCAGTTCCCCGGACAGAGCTAACTATGGCTACACCTTC
>-|TRBJ2-1|TRBV9|TRBD1
CASSGQRGQTYNEQFF
TGTGCCAGCAGCGGCCAAAGGGGGCAAACCTACAATGAGCAGTTCTTC
>-|TRBJ2-7|TRBV28|-
CASNVAQTRKQYF
TGTGCCAGCAACGTGGCCCAAACGAGGAAGCAGTACTTC
>-|TRBJ2-3|TRBV5-1|TRBD2
CASAPFSGSTDTQYF
TGCGCCAGCGCCCCTTTTAGCGGGAGCACAGATACGCAGTATTTT
>-|TRBJ1-2|TRBV5-5|-
CASSPDDYGYTF
TGTGCCAGCAGCCCCGACGACTATGGCTACACCTTC
>-|TRBJ2-3|TRBV11-1|TRBD1
CATSDRGRTDTQYF
TGTGCCACCTCGGACAGGGGGCGCACAGATACGCAGTATTTT
>-|TRBJ2-7|TRBV6-1|-
CASRGRSRDEQYF
TGTGCCAGCAGGGGCCGCTCGAGGGACGAGCAGTACTTC
>-|TRBJ2-5|TRBV6-5|-
CASSYFGAETQYF
TGTGCCAGCAGTTACTTTGGGGCGGAGACCCAGTACTTC
>-|TRBJ1-4|TRBV19|-
CASRHLTTSNEKLFF
TGTGCCAGTAGGCACCTGACAACGTCTAATGAAAAACTGTTTTTT
>-|TRBJ1-2|TRBV5-5|-
CASSRGGHYGYTF
TGTGCCAGCAGCCGGGGGGGCCACTATGGCTACACCTTC
>-|TRBJ2-2|TRBV18|TRBD1
CASSPPGQGETGELFF
TGTGCCAGCTCACCACCGGGACAGGGGGAAACCGGGGAGCTGTTTTTT
>-|TRBJ2-7|TRBV4-1|TRBD1
CASSHEPGQGPYEQYF
TGCGCCAGCAGCCATGAACCGGGACAGGGACCGTACGAGCAGTACTTC